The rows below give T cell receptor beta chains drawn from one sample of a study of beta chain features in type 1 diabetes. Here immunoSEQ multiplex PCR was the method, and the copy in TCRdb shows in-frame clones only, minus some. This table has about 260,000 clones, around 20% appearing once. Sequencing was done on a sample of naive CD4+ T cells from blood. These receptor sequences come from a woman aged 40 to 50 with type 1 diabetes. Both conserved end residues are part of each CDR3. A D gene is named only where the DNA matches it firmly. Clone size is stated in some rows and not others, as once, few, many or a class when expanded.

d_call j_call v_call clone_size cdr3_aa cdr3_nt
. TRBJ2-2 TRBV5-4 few CASSLGQENTGELFF TGTGCCAGCAGCTTGGGACAGGAGAACACCGGGGAGCTGTTTTTT
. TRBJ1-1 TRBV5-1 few CASSLEPGRVTEAFF TGCGCCAGCAGCTTGGAGCCCGGCAGGGTAACTGAAGCTTTCTTT
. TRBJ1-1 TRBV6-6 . CASRGGVGEAFF TGTGCCAGCAGAGGAGGTGTCGGTGAAGCTTTCTTT
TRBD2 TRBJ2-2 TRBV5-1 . CASSLGLAVNTGELFF TGCGCCAGCAGCTTGGGACTAGCGGTGAACACCGGGGAGCTGTTTTTT
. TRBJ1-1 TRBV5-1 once CASSLGGPRGTEAFF TGCGCCAGCAGCTTGGGGGGCCCGCGGGGAACTGAAGCTTTCTTT
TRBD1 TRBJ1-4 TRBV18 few CASSPDREKLFF TGTGCCAGCTCACCGGACAGGGAAAAACTGTTTTTT
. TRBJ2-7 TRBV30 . CARGGAYEQYF TGTGCCCGAGGGGGGGCCTACGAGCAGTACTTC
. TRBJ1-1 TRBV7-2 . CASSWAPGDTEAFF TGTGCCAGCAGTTGGGCCCCAGGGGACACTGAAGCTTTCTTT
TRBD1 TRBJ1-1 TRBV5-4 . CASSSGQTEAFF TGTGCCAGCAGCTCGGGACAGACTGAAGCTTTCTTT
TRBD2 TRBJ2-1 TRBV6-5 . CASSYSKLAGGGEQFF TGTGCCAGCAGTTACTCGAAACTAGCGGGAGGCGGTGAGCAGTTCTTC
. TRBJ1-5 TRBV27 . CASSLGGRLGNQPQHF TGTGCCAGCAGTTTAGGGGGCAGGCTGGGCAATCAGCCCCAGCATTTT
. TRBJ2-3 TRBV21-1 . CASSEQTGVTQYF TGTGCCAGCAGCGAACAGACAGGGGTGACGCAGTATTTT
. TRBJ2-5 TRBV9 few CASAPIGGQETQYF TGTGCCAGCGCCCCGATCGGGGGTCAAGAGACCCAGTACTTC
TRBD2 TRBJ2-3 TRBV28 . CASGGASGRADPPDTQYF TGTGCCAGCGGGGGGGCTAGCGGGAGGGCCGATCCCCCAGATACGCAGTATTTT
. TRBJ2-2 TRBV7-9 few CASSPRLPTGELFF TGTGCCAGCAGCCCGCGGCTCCCCACCGGGGAGCTGTTTTTT
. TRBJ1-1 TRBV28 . CASSLPQNTEAFF TGTGCCAGCAGTTTACCACAGAACACTGAAGCTTTCTTT
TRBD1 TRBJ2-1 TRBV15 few CATRDRGLSYNEQFF TGTGCCACCCGGGACAGGGGGCTATCCTACAATGAGCAGTTCTTC
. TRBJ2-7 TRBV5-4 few CASSLYDRGYEQYF TGTGCCAGCAGCCTCTACGACAGAGGATACGAGCAGTACTTC
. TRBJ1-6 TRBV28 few CASRSGSGGYSPLHF TGTGCCAGCAGATCCGGGTCCGGAGGGTACTCACCCCTCCACTTT
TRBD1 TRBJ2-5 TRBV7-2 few CASSLAGPGQGYQETQYF TGTGCCAGCAGCTTAGCGGGACCGGGACAGGGGTACCAAGAGACCCAGTACTTC
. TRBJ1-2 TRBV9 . CASSPRQESNYGYTF TGTGCCAGCAGCCCCCGACAGGAGTCTAACTATGGCTACACCTTC
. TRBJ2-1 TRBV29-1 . CSVGERNEQFF TGCAGCGTTGGTGAGCGGAATGAGCAGTTCTTC
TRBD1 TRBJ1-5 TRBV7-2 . CASSLQGDQPQHF TGTGCCAGCAGCCTACAGGGGGATCAGCCCCAGCATTTT
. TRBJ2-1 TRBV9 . CASSVDITSSYNEQFF TGTGCCAGCAGCGTAGACATAACATCCTCCTACAATGAGCAGTTCTTC